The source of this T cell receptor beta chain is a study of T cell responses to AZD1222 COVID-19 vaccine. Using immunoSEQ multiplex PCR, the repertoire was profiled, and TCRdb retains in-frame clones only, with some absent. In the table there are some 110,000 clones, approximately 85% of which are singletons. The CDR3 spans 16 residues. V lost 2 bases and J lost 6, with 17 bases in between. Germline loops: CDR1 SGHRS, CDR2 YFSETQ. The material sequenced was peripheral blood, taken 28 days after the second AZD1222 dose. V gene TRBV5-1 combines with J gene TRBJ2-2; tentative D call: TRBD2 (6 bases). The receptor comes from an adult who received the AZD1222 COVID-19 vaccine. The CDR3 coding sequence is TGCGCCAGCAGCTTATTAGGTTCGGCGGGGTCCGGGGAGCTGTTTTTT. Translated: CASSLLGSAGSGELFF.